This T cell receptor (beta chain) was sequenced for a study of CD8 T cells in seronegative destructive rheumatoid arthritis (dated by TCRdb to about 2020). In terms of the full investigation: At the time of sampling, biological drugs were being given to seven out of the eight CND-RA patients. Peripheral CD8+ TCRbeta repertoires were compared between CCP-negative destructive rheumatoid arthritis (CND-RA) patients and newly diagnosed seropositive RA, seronegative RA and healthy controls. Comparison cohorts of seropositive RA, seronegative RA and healthy controls came from an earlier published TCRbeta dataset rather than new sequencing.

CND-RA patients were negative for the clinical CCP2 antibody test, and joint destruction progressed despite active therapy. Every CND-RA patient showed typical joint destruction in the wrists and ankles and had failed conventional anti-rheumatic therapy. Sampling of CND-RA patients was performed not at diagnosis but after long disease histories, which spanned decades in several cases. About 55 millilitres of EDTA-anticoagulated peripheral blood were collected from each patient. Peripheral blood mononuclear cells were isolated by Ficoll-Paque PLUS density gradient separation. AutoMACS magnetic bead positive selection was used to isolate CD8+ cells from fresh or cryopreserved PBMCs, and purity was verified by flow cytometry. Genomic DNA was extracted with Nucleospin Tissue or Tissue XS kits and quantified on a Qubit 2.0 fluorometer. CDR1 and CDR2 are drawn from the germline V gene (reference sequence): SGHKS, YYEKEE. Trimming takes 4 bases off V and 5 bases off J; junction bases not matched to a gene: 8. The CDR3 contains 15 residues, cysteine and phenylalanine counted. CDR3 DNA is the only sequence kept; it has 45 bases, read in frame from the first base.

Beyond this particular receptor, the publication reports: After adjusting for age, CND-RA patients appeared to have less diverse, more clonal CD8+ TCRbeta repertoires than other RA subtypes. The small size of the CND-RA cohort was acknowledged as a study limitation. Because diagnostic samples were lacking, the TCR repertoire differences may partly reflect years of poor disease control rather than having been present at onset. CND-RA repertoires showed more CMV-reactive and fewer influenza A-reactive CD8+ TCRbeta sequences than controls and other RA subtypes. A distinct set of enriched public clonotypes appeared to be present in CND-RA patients, and the authors interpreted this finding as support for a separate disease subset. Across the approximately 100,000 clonotypes tested, no public clonotype enrichment was retained after Benjamini-Hochberg correction.

Genomic DNA from CD8+ cells was used for TCRbeta sequencing according to the manufacturer's instructions. A genomics technology centre in Finland performed the TCRbeta sequencing with the immunoSEQ assay. In the authors' own workflow: The clonotype tables produced by the immunoSEQ preprocessing pipeline were converted into VDJtools format, and any non-productive clonotypes were filtered out. Samples below 10,000 reads were excluded and the rest subsampled to 10,000 reads; most of the eight CND-RA samples passed. The VDJtools CalcDiversityStats function was applied to data subsampled to 10,000 reads to calculate Shannon-Wiener, Simpson and clonality indices. To infer antigen specificity, non-singleton TCRbeta clonotypes were hard-matched against VDJdb, with no mismatches permitted. CDR3 sequences differing by one amino acid (Hamming distance 1) were grouped into clusters with potentially shared antigen targets. Group enrichment of public clonotypes was tested with one-sided Fisher's exact tests after groups were resampled to six samples, with the procedure repeated ten times. Not all clones reach the TCRdb copy of this immuneACCESS table, which keeps in-frame sequences only. Checked studies attribute under half of the gap to unresolved V genes and leave the rest unexplained. V and J calls and clone size are copied from that table; D and trimming were computed from the DNA. For this sample the table gives over 4,000 clones, of which approximately 72% were detected only once. The top ten hold around a third of the sample.

A remark on this clone: What this receptor recognizes is not known. No clone much larger than this one lies a single base away; base qualities are absent.

The source of this sequence is a woman in her fifties or sixties with seronegative destructive rheumatoid arthritis. Material for sequencing was CD8+ T cells from blood. The V and J genes are TRBV5-5 and TRBJ2-5; 10 central nucleotides agree with TRBD1. CDR3 reads: CASSRQGQGMETQYF. The nucleotide sequence reads TGTGCCAGCAGCCGCCAGGGACAGGGGATGGAGACCCAGTACTTC.